Below, 25 T cell receptor beta chains from the same sample are listed, as sequenced in a study of beta chain features in type 1 diabetes (dated by TCRdb to 2016 to 2019). The library was obtained by the immunoSEQ multiplex PCR assay. All of the isolated RNA was reverse transcribed with the High Capacity cDNA Reverse Transcription Kit, so expressed TCRB transcripts were sequenced. TCRdb holds this immuneACCESS table with in-frame rearrangements only. Some clones are missing; in checked studies, unresolved V genes explain under half, and the rest has no known cause. Within this sample are around 40,000 clones, with about 64% of them counted one time only. In total, the top ten clones hold roughly 2% of the sample. What was sequenced was Tregs from blood. The intended sense of this specimen's cell subset or site label: regulatory CD4+ T cells. These TCRs come from a woman under 40 in good health.

The CDR3 DNA reads as TGTGCCAGCAGACGTTACTCATATCCTACCTACGAGCAGTACTTC. Its protein product is CASRRYSYPTYEQYF. This rearrangement joins TRBV28 to TRBJ2-7; no definite D call. This CDR3 is built from 15 residues. Trimming left V 6 bases short and J 2 bases short, with 17 bases between. CDR1 MDHEN and CDR2 SYDVKM come from the germline V gene.

The V call is TRBV7-8, the J call TRBJ1-2, with D perhaps TRBD1 (5 bases). The V gene's germline CDR1 is SGHVS and CDR2 FQNEAQ. Trimming took 5 bases from V and 7 from J, leaving 14 bases between them. The CDR3 extends over 13 amino acids. CDR3 nucleotides: TGTGCCAGCAGCCCCGGGCCGGGGGGTGGCTACACCTTC. Translated: CASSPGPGGGYTF.

The rearrangement links TRBV7-2 to TRBJ1-6; D ambiguous. Trimming pared 2 bases from V and 10 bases from J, leaving 12 bases between. CDR1 is SGHTA and CDR2 is FQGNSA in the germline V gene. This CDR3 has 14 amino acids. In nucleotides, the CDR3 is TGTGCCAGCAGCTTACTGCTGGGAGAGTCACCCCTCCACTTT. Amino acid sequence: CASSLLLGESPLHF.

By share, this clone counts as medium-sized. The gene calls are TRBV28 and TRBJ2-3, with D possibly TRBD2 on 5 matching bases. Per germline, CDR1 MDHEN and CDR2 SYDVKM. V was trimmed by 3 bases and J by 1 base, leaving 5 bases between them. This CDR3 region has 13 residues. CDR3 sequence (DNA): TGTGCCAGCAGTTTTAGCGGCACAGATACGCAGTATTTT. Protein: CASSFSGTDTQYF.

This clone was seen once. The V gene is TRBV5-1, the J gene TRBJ2-7; D gene unclear. In germline, CDR1 is SGHRS, CDR2 YFSETQ. Trimming stripped 3 bases from V and 3 bases from J, with 7 bases between. The CDR3 extends over 12 amino acids. The CDR3 DNA follows: TGCGCCAGCAGCTACGGCGGCTACGAGCAGTACTTC. This sequence encodes CASSYGGYEQYF.

The V and J genes are TRBV4-3 and TRBJ2-1; maybe TRBD2 (5 bases). CDR1 and CDR2 (germline): LGHNA, YSLEER. The germline V and J ends were trimmed by 2 bases and 5 bases, with 10 bases remaining between them. CDR3 length equals 14 residues. The CDR3 reads CASSQRTHDNEQFF. CDR3 bases: TGCGCCAGCAGCCAAAGGACTCACGACAATGAGCAGTTCTTC.

This clone was picked up a small number of times. The chain recombines TRBV7-3 with TRBJ2-1, with D unresolved. The germline V gene has CDR1 SGHTA and CDR2 FQGTGA. Trimming removed 5 bases at V and 4 bases at J, with 12 bases between. The CDR3 has 14 amino acids. Here the CDR3 reads CASSPRGRYNEQFF. CDR3 nucleotides: TGTGCCAGCAGCCCTCGAGGCCGTTACAATGAGCAGTTCTTC.

This clone was seen a few times. This chain joins TRBV6-5 and TRBJ1-2, with D perhaps matching TRBD1 (5 bases). Germline V lookup: CDR1 MNHEY, CDR2 SVGAGI. The V gene lost 5 bases and the J gene lost 7 bases, with 14 bases spanning the gap. This CDR3 spans 13 amino acids. CDR3 in amino acids: CASSRDRRSGYTF. The CDR3 DNA is TGTGCCAGCAGTCGAGACAGACGAAGTGGCTACACCTTC.

This clone came up once. The chain links TRBV5-1 to TRBJ2-1; 7 positions agree with TRBD2. This CDR3 is 16 amino acids long. Germline CDR1 is SGHRS and CDR2 is YFSETQ. V lost 0 bases to trimming and J lost 3 bases; unmatched junction nucleotides: 6. The CDR3 DNA reads TGCGCCAGCAGCTTGGCTTCTACTAGCGTCTACAATGAGCAGTTCTTC. As protein: CASSLASTSVYNEQFF.

This clone was observed a handful of times. The gene calls are TRBV28 and TRBJ2-7, with 9 bases lining up with TRBD2. Germline V gives CDR1 MDHEN, CDR2 SYDVKM. The length of the CDR3 is 15 residues. Losses at the gene ends were 3 bases for V and 6 bases for J; bases not matched to a gene: 9. The CDR3, as DNA: TGTGCCAGCAGTTTGGCGGGAGGGCCGCTTGGCGAGCAGTACTTC. This encodes CASSLAGGPLGEQYF.

The chain has TRBV6-5 and TRBJ2-6; 8 bases fit TRBD1. The germline V gene encodes CDR1 MNHEY and CDR2 SVGAGI. CDR3 size: 15 residues. V lost 5 bases to trimming and J lost 4 bases; unmatched junction nucleotides: 4. The CDR3 DNA follows: TGTGCCAGCAGTCAGACAGGGGTGGGGGCCAACGTCCTGACTTTC. Translated, it gives CASSQTGVGANVLTF.

The chain links TRBV6-1 to TRBJ2-2; 7 bases are shared with TRBD2. V lost 2 bases, J lost 2 bases, and 23 bases stayed unmatched. Germline CDR1 MNHNS, CDR2 SASEGT. The length of the CDR3 is 22 residues. The CDR3 DNA reads as TGTGCCAGCAGTGAACTCTTACACTCCGGGGGACTATCTCGAATTAACACCGGGGAGCTGTTTTTT. It is translated as CASSELLHSGGLSRINTGELFF.

This sequence joins TRBV27 and TRBJ1-5; TRBD1 matches 9 bases. The CDR3 has 14 amino acids. Trimming cost V 5 bases and J 5 bases; bases outside gene matches: 4. The germline CDR1 and CDR2 sequences are MNHEY and SMNVEV (reference sequence). The DNA for the CDR3 is TGTGCCAGCAGTACGGGACAGGGCGATCAGCCCCAGCATTTT. Residues: CASSTGQGDQPQHF.

As DNA, the CDR3 is TGTGCCAGCAGTTTCTTCGGTGCGAGCAATCAGCCCCAGCATTTT. This codes for CASSFFGASNQPQHF. The rearrangement joins TRBV28 to TRBJ1-5; D remains unclear. From germline, CDR1 is MDHEN and CDR2 SYDVKM. V lost 3 bases to trimming and J lost 1 base, with 10 bases between them. The CDR3 covers 15 residues.

DNA of the CDR3: TGCGCCAGCAGCCAGGGCTATGGCTACACCTTC. Protein sequence: CASSQGYGYTF. The chain carries TRBV5-1 and TRBJ1-2; possibly TRBD1 for D (5 bases). The germline V gene has CDR1 SGHRS and CDR2 YFSETQ. The CDR3 has 11 amino acids. V was shortened by 4 bases and J by 4 bases, with 5 bases between the two germline ends.

V usage is TRBV6-5 and J usage is TRBJ2-4; weak D call: TRBD1 (6 bases). V lost 6 bases and J lost 6, with 18 bases in between. Germline values: CDR1 MNHEY, CDR2 SVGAGI. The CDR3 length is 15 residues. This CDR3 is CASRRGQGPGNIQYF. DNA for the CDR3: TGTGCCAGCAGAAGGGGTCAGGGGCCGGGAAACATTCAGTACTTC.

This chain's CDR3 is CASRRDSSYEQYF. In nucleotides, the CDR3 is TGCGCCAGCCGTCGGGACTCCTCCTACGAGCAGTACTTC. This sequence joins TRBV5-1 and TRBJ2-7; tentatively, D is TRBD2 (6 bases). Looked up from germline, CDR1 is SGHRS and CDR2 is YFSETQ. The CDR3 totals 13 residues. Deletions cut 7 bases from V and 0 bases from J, with 11 bases between.

The chain is built from TRBV28 and TRBJ2-2; 12 nucleotides align to TRBD1. After removal of 1 base from V and 4 bases from J, the junction contained 4 bases not matched to a gene. This CDR3 is built from 17 residues. CDR1 MDHEN and CDR2 SYDVKM come from the germline V gene. The CDR3 nucleotides read TGTGCCAGCAGTTTATTGGGACAGGGGGCGCGCACCGGGGAGCTGTTTTTT. Translating it yields CASSLLGQGARTGELFF.

CDR3 residues: CASSSMGPYRGDGTDTQYF. CDR3 sequence (DNA): TGTGCCAGCAGCTCTATGGGACCTTACAGGGGTGACGGCACAGATACGCAGTATTTT. The chain combines TRBV7-3 with TRBJ2-3, with 7 nucleotides matching TRBD1. Germline V gives CDR1 SGHTA, CDR2 FQGTGA. Unmatched junction bases numbered 17, after V lost 4 bases and J lost 1 base. There are 19 residues in the CDR3.

This clone was seen only a few times. The chain links TRBV29-1 to TRBJ2-5, with D maybe TRBD2 (6 bases). The V and J ends lost 7 bases and 7 bases respectively, with 10 bases between them. The CDR3 consists of 10 residues. Germline V CDR1 and CDR2: SQVTM, ANQGSEA. CDR3 nucleotides: TGCAGCGGGAGGGCCGCGACCCAGTACTTC. Its translation is CSGRAATQYF.

This clone was seen only a few times. The chain recombines TRBV5-4 with TRBJ2-5, with a weak D call TRBD1 (5 bases). The J call could be wrong; TRBJ2-7 is a better fit for the DNA end. This CDR3 is 13 amino acids long. The V gene's germline CDR1 is SGHNT and CDR2 YYREEE (reference sequence). The DNA for the CDR3 is TGTGCCAGCAGCTGGACACCCTCCTACGAGCAGTACTTC. Protein sequence: CASSWTPSYEQYF.

This chain connects TRBV6-6 to TRBJ1-2; 7 bases align to TRBD1. V lost 4 bases and J lost 1; bases outside the gene matches: 3. The length of the CDR3 is 14 residues. Looked up from germline, CDR1 is MNHNY and CDR2 is SVGAGI (reference sequence). For the CDR3, the DNA is TGTGCCAGCAGTTGGGACAGCTTTAACTATGGCTACACCTTC. Amino acid sequence: CASSWDSFNYGYTF.

This clone has only a few counts. The chain combines TRBV4-2 with TRBJ2-1; 9 nucleotides match TRBD2. CDR1 and CDR2 (germline): LGHNA, YNFKEQ. J was trimmed by 5 bases and V by 4 bases; bases with no gene match: 9. The CDR3 is made up of 16 amino acids. The CDR3 bases are TGTGCCAGCAGCCCCGCGCGGGAGGGGAGTCACAATGAGCAGTTCTTC. The encoded protein is CASSPAREGSHNEQFF.

This clone came up a few times. V is TRBV4-2 and J is TRBJ2-7, with 8 bases that match TRBD2. Trimming at V came to 0 bases and at J to 3 bases, leaving 4 bases not matched to a gene. CDR3 size: 15 residues. Germline values: CDR1 LGHNA, CDR2 YNFKEQ. The CDR3 loop reads CASSQDSAGDYEQYF. Here the CDR3 DNA reads TGTGCCAGCAGCCAAGATTCAGCGGGGGACTACGAGCAGTACTTC.

The J gene is TRBJ2-6, the V gene TRBV30, with D possibly TRBD1 on 6 matching bases. The V gene lost 2 bases and the J gene lost 0 bases, with 14 bases spanning the gap. CDR3 length equals 17 residues. Germline CDR1 is GTSNPN and CDR2 is SVGIG (reference sequence). The CDR3 DNA reads as TGTGCCTGGAGTAGGACAGAATGGAGCTCTGGGGCCAACGTCCTGACTTTC. It specifies CAWSRTEWSSGANVLTF.